The following is a T cell receptor (beta chain) sequence with its context. Its antigen is not identified. This entry comes from a study of shared clonotypes between healthy human individuals. Regarding the study as a whole: Clonotypes not shared had lower generation probabilities than those common to all four donors. As a rule, naive subsets had a larger estimated richness than memory subsets. Naive CD4 clonotypes were shared across a handful of donors at around 5%.

Clones were sequenced by immunoSEQ multiplex PCR, and TCRdb holds only the in-frame ones, with some missing. Seen here are 2 million to 3 million clones, under 95% observed once, and the top ten hold 0.35% to 0.45%. CDR1 MDHEN and CDR2 SYDVKM come from the germline V gene. Trimming removed 7 bases from V and 4 bases from J; junction bases left unmatched: 7. The CDR3 loop spans 14 amino acids. Material: naive CD4+ T cells from PBMCs. Sample subset: CD45RA+ positively selected. This chain joins TRBV28 and TRBJ1-5, with 7 bases that match TRBD1. The TCR was taken from a man younger than 35 in good health. Some clones in this sample may be carry-over from other donors' samples. In DNA, the CDR3 is TGTGCCAGCAACTTCGGGACAGCAAATCAGCCCCAGCATTTT. Its translation: CASNFGTANQPQHF.